This T cell receptor beta chain comes out of a study of CD8+ T cells in alopecia areata. Study-level results: Normal scalp showed lower clonality than lesional scalp, especially alopecia totalis/universalis.

Of note for this clone: Its specificity is not known.

J gave up 4 bases and V 7 bases, and 6 bases lay outside the gene matches. The CDR3 is 12 amino acids. Germline assignment: CDR1 SQVTM and CDR2 ANQGSEA. cDNA reverse transcribed from extracted RNA served as the sequencing template. Assay: immunoSEQ multiplex PCR; the TCRdb copy retains only in-frame clones and omits some. Here the sample spans approximately 150,000 clones, about 60% being singletons. Treatment in this sample: oral pan-JAK inhibitor, 5-10 mg twice daily. The TCR comes from a human donor with alopecia areata. The sequencing here drew on CD4+ T cells sorted from blood, taken at week 24, from a patient treated with tofacitinib. This chain uses TRBV29-1 with TRBJ2-5, with 7 bases aligning to TRBD2. CDR3 DNA: TGCAGCGCAACCTCGGGGGGAGAGACCCAGTACTTC. Its protein is CSATSGGETQYF.